The clone carrying this TCR beta chain has only one observation. The data derive from a study of cytotoxic CD8 clonotypes in ibrutinib-treated CLL. TCRdb's table, derived via immunoSEQ multiplex PCR, lists solely in-frame clones and lacks some. The sample yields 68,000 or so clones, around two thirds seen once. V lost 3 bases to trimming and J lost 9 bases, with 18 bases between them. Germline V gives CDR1 KGHSH, CDR2 LQKENI. The CDR3 has 15 amino acids. This chain uses TRBV18 with TRBJ1-5, with D perhaps TRBD1 (5 bases). The clonotype originates from a human donor with chronic lymphocytic leukemia. The sample here was PBMCs, taken after 12 months of ibrutinib treatment. The CDR3 sequence is CASSPRQGLDGPQHF. The CDR3 region has the DNA TGTGCCAGCTCACCGCGGCAGGGCCTTGATGGGCCCCAGCATTTT.